This T cell receptor (beta chain) derives from a study of shared clonotypes between healthy human individuals. The material for each subset, its genomic DNA, was split evenly across several immunoSEQ plates. Method: immunoSEQ multiplex PCR; TCRdb's copy keeps in-frame clones and lacks some. The table has about 2.3 million clones, around 93% seen once. The receptor was isolated from a man younger than 35 in good health. Some clones in this sample may be carry-over from other donors' samples. Sequenced: naive CD4+ T cells from PBMCs. As for subset: CD45RA+ positively selected.

DNA of the CDR3: TGTGCCAGCAGCCCAACGTTAGCCCAGGGGCTGGAGTTCTTC. Encoded protein: CASSPTLAQGLEFF. The rearrangement uses TRBV14 and TRBJ2-1, with D perhaps TRBD1 (6 bases). The ends were cut back, 4 bases at V and 14 bases at J, with 21 bases in the middle. This CDR3 contains 14 residues. Germline V gives CDR1 SGHDN, CDR2 FVKESK.